This T cell receptor beta chain came from a study of shared clonotypes between healthy human individuals. Regarding this clone: The antigen is undetermined.

TCRdb's table, derived via immunoSEQ multiplex PCR, lists solely in-frame clones and lacks some. The data contain some 2.4 million clones, approximately 94% of them singletons. Regarding the study as a whole: A reduction in generation probabilities was seen for non-shared clonotypes relative to those shared by all four donors. Sorted-subset sequencing, rarefaction showed, was incomplete despite large depth. The represented genetic and exposure-history diversity was limited by the small number of donors. About 5% was the fraction of naive CD4 clonotypes found shared across four donors.

The sequence was obtained from a man aged 18 to 29 in good health. Some clones in this sample may be carry-over from other donors' samples. Source material: naive CD4+ T cells from PBMCs. Subset here: CD45RA+ positively selected.

Here the CDR3 DNA reads TGTGCCAGCAGCTTAGTTCCAGGGGCATACACAGATACGCAGTATTTT. This sequence encodes CASSLVPGAYTDTQYF. The chain employs TRBV11-2 and TRBJ2-3, with D possibly matching TRBD1 (6 bases). CDR3 length: 16 amino acids. With 1 base removed from V and 2 bases from J, the gap between germline ends came to 13 bases. Per germline, CDR1 SGHAT and CDR2 FQNNGV.